The clone carrying this T cell receptor (beta chain) was observed a handful of times. Its target is unknown. In the PCR, 60 Vbeta and 13 Jbeta primers were used. Sequencing was performed with immunoSEQ multiplex PCR; in TCRdb, only in-frame clones are kept and a portion is missing. This sample has about 200,000 clones, with roughly 80% found just once. The sample originates from a study of cytomegalovirus exposure and HLA in healthy donors. Notes on the study in general: A later analysis showed that HLA-associated TCR beta chains had undergone more clonal expansion than equally common others. The study recorded 150 to 200 TCR beta chains that were cytomegalovirus-associated. In a later analysis, a genetic analysis reported fewer productive-TCR N-insertions in an Asian-associated ancestry cluster than the cohort average.

The J segment lost 4 bases and the V segment lost 11 bases, leaving 10 bases of the junction unmatched. This CDR3 is built from 13 residues. The germline gives CDR1 MDHEN, CDR2 SYDVKM. The chain links TRBV28 to TRBJ1-2; 7 nucleotides line up with TRBD1. The sequenced sample was PBMCs. The sequence came from a man aged 50 to 59 in good health and CMV-seronegative. The CDR3 sequence: CASQTGSSYGYTF. The CDR3 nucleotides read TGTGCCTCCCAGACAGGGTCATCCTATGGCTACACCTTC.